The present entry profiles one T cell receptor beta chain with its context. Germline CDR1 reads MNHEY; CDR2 reads SMNVEV (reference sequence). The V gene lost 2 bases and the J gene lost 12 bases, with 20 bases spanning the gap. This CDR3 comprises 14 residues. The assay was immunoSEQ multiplex PCR, and TCRdb's table has in-frame clones only and misses some. The sample carries around 220,000 clones, roughly 84% recorded once. This sample was included in a study of blood T cell repertoires in COVID-19. The TCR sequence derives from a woman between 40 and 50 years old who had recovered from COVID-19. Sequenced: PBMCs or T cells enriched from blood (not recorded which). The chain has TRBV27 and TRBJ2-7; unclear D gene. The CDR3 sequence is CASSLGVAEVKLYF. The CDR3 DNA sequence: TGTGCCAGCAGTTTAGGCGTCGCCGAGGTGAAGTTGTACTTC.